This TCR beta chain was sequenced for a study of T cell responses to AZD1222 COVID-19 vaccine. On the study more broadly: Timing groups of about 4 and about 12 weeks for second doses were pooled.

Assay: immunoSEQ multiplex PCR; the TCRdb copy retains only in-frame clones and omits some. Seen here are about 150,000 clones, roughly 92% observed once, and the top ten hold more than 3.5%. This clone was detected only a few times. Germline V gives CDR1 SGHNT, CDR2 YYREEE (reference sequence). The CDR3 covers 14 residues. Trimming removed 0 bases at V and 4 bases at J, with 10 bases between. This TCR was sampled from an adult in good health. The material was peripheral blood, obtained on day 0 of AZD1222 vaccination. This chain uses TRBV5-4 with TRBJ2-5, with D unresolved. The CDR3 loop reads CASSLGPRIETQYF. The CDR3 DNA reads TGTGCCAGCAGCTTGGGACCCAGGATAGAGACCCAGTACTTC. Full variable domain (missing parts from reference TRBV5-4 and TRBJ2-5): ETGVTQSPTHLIKTRGQQVTLRCSSQSGHNTVSWYQQALGQGPQFIFQYYREEENGRGNFPPRFSGLQFPNYSSELNVNALELDDSALYLCASSLGPRIETQYFGPGTRLLVL.